This entry lists 6 T cell receptor beta chains sequenced from one sample in a study of T cell changes during pregnancy in multiple sclerosis. Assay: immunoSEQ multiplex PCR; the TCRdb copy retains only in-frame clones and omits some. The sample holds tens of thousands of clones; 90% are singletons and the top ten take 6% to 7.5%. Sequencing used peripheral blood, obtained in the third trimester of pregnancy. The source of these receptors is a female donor in good health, enrolled as a control in a pregnancy study.

This chain connects TRBV7-9 to TRBJ1-5; D is ambiguous. Trimming cost V 5 bases and J 7 bases, with 12 bases left between them. CDR1 SEHNR and CDR2 FQNEAQ come from the germline V gene (reference sequence). The CDR3 sequence is 13 residues long. Written as DNA, the CDR3 is TGTGCCAGCAGCCCGGAGGGCGGGCAGCCCCAGCATTTT. Its protein product is CASSPEGGQPQHF.

This clone was recorded once. The chain links TRBV7-8 to TRBJ1-1; D is possibly TRBD1 (5 bases). Trimming removed 3 bases from V and 4 bases from J, with 12 bases in between. Germline-derived CDR1 and CDR2 are SGHVS and FQNEAQ. The CDR3 contains 14 residues. CDR3 bases: TGTGCCAGCAGCTTTTTAGGGGAAGGCACTGAAGCTTTCTTT. This gives the protein CASSFLGEGTEAFF.

The chain has TRBV21-1 and TRBJ2-2; the table assigns TRBD2, which was not confirmed against the DNA. TRBV21-1 is annotated as a pseudogene. The CDR3 loop spans 16 amino acids. The CDR3: CASSNRTSGNTGELFF. CDR3 coding DNA: TGTGCCAGCAGCAATCGAACTAGCGGAAACACCGGGGAGCTGTTTTTT.

The rearrangement links TRBV7-9 to TRBJ2-7; TRBD2 matches at 7 bases. Germline V gene data show CDR1 as SEHNR and CDR2 as FQNEAQ (reference sequence). The CDR3 extends over 14 amino acids. J gave up 0 bases and V 3 bases, and 2 bases lay outside the gene matches. CDR3 in amino acids: CASSFRDYSYEQYF. In nucleotides, the CDR3 is TGTGCCAGCAGCTTCCGGGACTACTCCTACGAGCAGTACTTC.

The rearrangement links TRBV7-2 to TRBJ1-5; maybe TRBD1 (6 bases). The V gene lost 4 bases and the J gene lost 2 bases, with 12 bases spanning the gap. Germline V lookup: CDR1 SGHTA, CDR2 FQGNSA. The CDR3 covers 15 residues. CDR3 sequence (DNA): TGTGCCAGCAGCTACGCAGGGGCTGGCAATCAGCCCCAGCATTTT. Translated, it gives CASSYAGAGNQPQHF.

The chain carries TRBV5-4 and TRBJ2-7; 7 nucleotides agree with TRBD2. V lost 0 bases and J lost 5; bases outside the gene matches: 5. The CDR3 covers 14 residues. CDR1 is SGHNT and CDR2 is YYREEE in the germline V gene (reference sequence). CDR3 nucleotides: TGTGCCAGCAGCTTGGGCGGGAGTTCCCACGAGCAGTACTTC. Translated, it gives CASSLGGSSHEQYF. Looking up the rest from reference TRBV5-4 and TRBJ2-7 gives the full variable domain: ETGVTQSPTHLIKTRGQQVTLRCSSQSGHNTVSWYQQALGQGPQFIFQYYREEENGRGNFPPRFSGLQFPNYSSELNVNALELDDSALYLCASSLGGSSHEQYFGPGTRLTVT.